The rows below give T cell receptor beta chains drawn from one sample of a study of pediatric ulcerative colitis. Sequenced by immunoSEQ multiplex PCR; TCRdb stores in-frame clones only, minus some. The table lists about 22,000 clones, 71% of them singletons, with roughly 16% in the top ten. Sequencing input: gut tissue. The receptor source for this set is a boy aged 5-17 years with severe ulcerative colitis. The CDR3 runs from the conserved cysteine through the conserved F or W. D genes are given only for firm matches. Expanded clones are given a class, and other clones once, few, many or no size at all.

CDR3nt: TGTGCCAGTCTACAGGGAGCTTATTCACCCCTCCACTTT
CDR3aa: CASLQGAYSPLHF
j_gene: TRBJ1-6
v_gene: TRBV2
abundance: NA
d_gene: NA

CDR3nt: TGTGCCAGCAGTTTTCACAGGGCCACAGATACGCAGTATTTT
CDR3aa: CASSFHRATDTQYF
j_gene: TRBJ2-3
v_gene: TRBV27
abundance: NA
d_gene: NA

CDR3nt: TGTGCCAGCAGTGAACAGGCCGACCCTCGGGGAGCTTTCTTT
CDR3aa: CASSEQADPRGAFF
j_gene: TRBJ1-1
v_gene: TRBV6-1
abundance: once
d_gene: NA

CDR3nt: TGTGCCAGCAGTCCCGGGGGGGTGGAAGGCTACACCTTC
CDR3aa: CASSPGGVEGYTF
j_gene: TRBJ1-2
v_gene: TRBV6-5
abundance: NA
d_gene: NA

CDR3nt: TGTGCCAGTAAGAGGTCAGGGGCGAGTGGCTACACCTTC
CDR3aa: CASKRSGASGYTF
j_gene: TRBJ1-2
v_gene: TRBV19
abundance: NA
d_gene: NA

CDR3nt: TGTGCCAGCTCACTTTCAGGGATTACGAACACTGAAGCTTTCTTT
CDR3aa: CASSLSGITNTEAFF
j_gene: TRBJ1-1
v_gene: TRBV18
abundance: few
d_gene: NA

CDR3nt: TGCGCCAGCAGCAAGGGACAGAACACTGAAGCTTTCTTT
CDR3aa: CASSKGQNTEAFF
j_gene: TRBJ1-1
v_gene: TRBV5-1
abundance: NA
d_gene: NA

CDR3nt: TGCGTATCGCAGGACCCGAACTATGGCTACACCTTC
CDR3aa: CVSQDPNYGYTF
j_gene: TRBJ1-2
v_gene: TRBV29-1
abundance: NA
d_gene: NA

CDR3nt: TGTGCCAGGTTGCGAGGGGCCAGACACTATGGCTACACCTTC
CDR3aa: CARLRGARHYGYTF
j_gene: TRBJ1-2
v_gene: TRBV19
abundance: once
d_gene: NA

CDR3nt: TGTGCCTGGAGTGTAGCTCTTTATAACTATGGCTACACCTTC
CDR3aa: CAWSVALYNYGYTF
j_gene: TRBJ1-2
v_gene: TRBV30
abundance: NA
d_gene: NA

CDR3nt: TGTGCCAGCAGCGTGACGGACATTAATTCACCCCTCCACTTT
CDR3aa: CASSVTDINSPLHF
j_gene: TRBJ1-6
v_gene: TRBV9
abundance: NA
d_gene: NA

CDR3nt: TGTGCCAGCAGTGAAGTGGCAGGGTACGTGGAGCAGTACTTC
CDR3aa: CASSEVAGYVEQYF
j_gene: TRBJ2-7
v_gene: TRBV25-1
abundance: NA
d_gene: NA

CDR3nt: TGTGCCAGCAGCCTACGGACTAGCGAGACCTACGAGCAGTACTTC
CDR3aa: CASSLRTSETYEQYF
j_gene: TRBJ2-7
v_gene: TRBV14
abundance: NA
d_gene: TRBD2

CDR3nt: TGTGCCAGCGGTGAGACTAGCGGGGGTTCCGACGAGCAGTACTTC
CDR3aa: CASGETSGGSDEQYF
j_gene: TRBJ2-7
v_gene: TRBV7-9
abundance: NA
d_gene: TRBD2